A single sample is the source of the 15 T cell receptor beta chains below, sequenced in a study of memory B cells and T cells in multiple sclerosis. No antigen has been identified for these receptors. After stimulus-free culture, autoproliferating CFSE-dim and non-proliferating CFSE-high T cells were sequenced separately. Cultures began with fewer than 5.5x10^7 CFSE-labeled PBMCs, unstimulated for 7 days, with replicate wells pooled. TCRdb keeps only in-frame clones here, not all; method: immunoSEQ multiplex PCR. The table lists over 35,000 clones, 82% of them singletons, with 0.9% to 1.4% in the top ten. Material for sequencing was PBMCs from blood kept in culture. The source of these receptors is a human donor with multiple sclerosis.

The chain is built from TRBV5-1 and TRBJ2-2; 12 positions agree with TRBD2. V was clipped by 0 bases and J by 4 bases; unmatched bases: 4. Germline V gene data show CDR1 as SGHRS and CDR2 as YFSETQ. This CDR3 spans 17 amino acids. Here the CDR3 reads CASSLGTSGALTGELFF. In DNA form, the CDR3 reads TGCGCCAGCAGCTTGGGGACTAGCGGGGCCCTCACCGGGGAGCTGTTTTTT.

The chain couples TRBV5-1 to TRBJ1-5, with D uncertain. This CDR3 region has 12 residues. Trimming cost V 4 bases and J 6 bases, with 8 bases left between them. Germline V gives CDR1 SGHRS, CDR2 YFSETQ. The CDR3 sequence: CASSRDFQPQHF. The CDR3 coding sequence is TGCGCCAGCAGCCGGGATTTTCAGCCCCAGCATTTT. The full variable domain, its missing parts supplied by reference TRBV5-1 and TRBJ1-5, is KAGVTQTPRYLIKTRGQQVTLSCSPISGHRSVSWYQQTPGQGLQFLFEYFSETQRNKGNFPGRFSGRQFSNSRSEMNVSTLELGDSALYLCASSRDFQPQHFGDGTRLSIL.

The J gene is TRBJ2-3, the V gene TRBV7-6, with D possibly being TRBD2 (5 bases). Trimming removed 1 base at V and 4 bases at J, with 12 bases between. This CDR3 contains 15 residues. CDR1 SGHVS and CDR2 FNYEAQ come from the germline V gene. Written as DNA, the CDR3 is TGTGCCAGCAGCTTAGGGCCTAGCCACGCAGATACGCAGTATTTT. Translating gives CASSLGPSHADTQYF.

This chain uses TRBV30 with TRBJ1-2; D uncertain. Per germline, CDR1 GTSNPN and CDR2 SVGIG (reference sequence). V was pared by 0 bases and J by 5 bases, with 7 bases between. The CDR3 is 12 residues long. The chain's CDR3 is CAWSVGAYGYTF. Written as DNA, the CDR3 is TGTGCCTGGAGTGTAGGAGCATATGGCTACACCTTC.

This chain joins TRBV7-2 and TRBJ2-5, with D possibly matching TRBD2 (6 bases). The V gene's germline CDR1 is SGHTA and CDR2 FQGNSA. With 1 base removed from V and 4 bases from J, the gap between germline ends came to 7 bases. The CDR3 spans 13 residues. CDR3 bases: TGTGCCAGCAGCTTAGATAGCGGAGAGACCCAGTACTTC. It translates to CASSLDSGETQYF.

This clone appeared a single time. The V and J genes are TRBV7-9 and TRBJ1-3; D is undetermined. The CDR3 loop spans 15 amino acids. Per germline, CDR1 SEHNR and CDR2 FQNEAQ (reference sequence). V lost 0 bases and J lost 4, with 10 bases in between. CDR3 in amino acids: CASSLAPEGGNTIYF. The DNA for the CDR3 is TGTGCCAGCAGCTTAGCCCCCGAAGGCGGAAACACCATATATTTT.

Only a few counts were recorded for this clone. This chain connects TRBV18 to TRBJ1-5; D call uncertain. Trimming pared 2 bases from V and 4 bases from J, leaving 3 bases between. The CDR3 loop spans 12 amino acids. The V gene's germline CDR1 is KGHSH and CDR2 LQKENI. In DNA, the CDR3 is TGTGCCAGCTCACCATCAAATCAGCCCCAGCATTTT. It is translated as CASSPSNQPQHF.

This clone occurred once. The chain has TRBV2 and TRBJ1-2, with TRBD1 identical over 11 bases. This CDR3 region has 15 residues. The germline CDR1 and CDR2 sequences are SNHLY and FYNNEI. The junction had 5 bases not matched to a gene; V was cut back by 6 bases and J by 2 bases. The CDR3 sequence: CASSADRGLNYGYTF. The CDR3 DNA follows: TGTGCCAGCAGCGCGGACAGGGGGCTGAACTATGGCTACACCTTC.

This chain links TRBV4-2 with TRBJ1-2; weak D call: TRBD1 (6 bases). V lost 1 base, J lost 6 bases, and 21 bases lay in between. From germline, CDR1 is LGHNA and CDR2 YNFKEQ. The CDR3 is 17 residues long. The DNA for the CDR3 is TGTGCCAGCAGCCAAGGAACCTGGAGGCAGGGGAGTAATGGCTACACCTTC. Its protein is CASSQGTWRQGSNGYTF.

The chain links TRBV19 to TRBJ2-4, with TRBD2 matching 7 bases. This CDR3 comprises 19 residues. The J segment lost 7 bases and the V segment lost 3 bases, leaving 21 bases of the junction unmatched. Germline-derived CDR1 and CDR2 are LNHDA and SQIVND (reference sequence). The CDR3 sequence is CASSIRQPGRGLSGNIQYF. The DNA of the CDR3 is TGTGCCAGTAGTATTAGACAGCCCGGGCGGGGACTATCCGGGAACATTCAGTACTTC.

V is TRBV19 and J is TRBJ1-2, with unresolved D. The germline gives CDR1 LNHDA, CDR2 SQIVND (reference sequence). Between the trimmed V and J ends, which lost 3 bases and 8 bases, there was a span of 10 bases. The CDR3 spans 12 residues. The CDR3 loop is CASSIGIPGYTF. CDR3 coding DNA: TGTGCCAGTAGTATTGGGATACCAGGCTACACCTTC.

This clone was seen more than once but under ten times. This chain connects TRBV6-5 to TRBJ2-1, with 7 nucleotides matching TRBD1. The germline CDR1 and CDR2 sequences are MNHEY and SVGAGI. The J segment lost 6 bases and the V segment lost 8 bases, leaving 10 bases of the junction unmatched. This CDR3 comprises 14 residues. The CDR3 sequence is CASGRGLSRNEQFF. The CDR3 nucleotides read TGTGCCAGCGGAAGGGGGCTTTCCCGCAATGAGCAGTTCTTC.

The rearrangement joins TRBV11-2 to TRBJ2-7, with D possibly being TRBD1 (5 bases). This CDR3 is built from 14 residues. V lost 1 base and J 2 bases, leaving 9 bases between the germline ends. Germline V gives CDR1 SGHAT, CDR2 FQNNGV. The CDR3 spells CASSLVQVAYEQYF. CDR3 DNA: TGTGCCAGCAGCTTAGTACAGGTAGCCTACGAGCAGTACTTC.

This chain uses TRBV6-1 with TRBJ2-2; possible D gene TRBD1, 5 bases. The V and J ends lost 3 bases and 5 bases respectively, with 10 bases between them. CDR3 length equals 14 residues. Germline V gene data show CDR1 as MNHNS and CDR2 as SASEGT. CDR3 bases: TGTGCCAGCAGTGAGCAGGGAAATACCGGGGAGCTGTTTTTT. Translation gives CASSEQGNTGELFF.

V is TRBV6-6 and J is TRBJ1-3, with D maybe TRBD1 (6 bases). Germline V lookup: CDR1 MNHNY, CDR2 SVGAGI (reference sequence). The CDR3 extends over 14 amino acids. Between the trimmed V and J ends, which lost 6 bases and 0 bases, there was a span of 9 bases. The CDR3 nucleotides read TGTGCCAGCAGGTCAGGGGTCTCTGGAAACACCATATATTTT. Translating gives CASRSGVSGNTIYF.